One and the same sample provided the 10 T cell receptor beta chains below, sequenced in a study of T cells in Graves' hyperthyroidism and ophthalmopathy. RNA transcripts served as the template for amplifying TCR beta CDR3 regions. In the first-round RT-PCR of the TCR CDR3, the HTBI primer set was used. Using its own MiXCR run on the multiplex PCR reads, TCRdb lists one record per CDR3 protein. Seen here are 660,000 or so distinct CDR3 sequences, roughly 20% observed once, and the top ten hold about 34%. Sample: blood. Every receptor here comes from a man aged 30 to 39 with Graves' ophthalmopathy.

Many counts were recorded for this clonotype. The chain combines TRBV7-3 with TRBJ2-1; D gene unclear. Germline loops: CDR1 SGHTA, CDR2 FQGTGA. Trimming shortened V by 4 bases and J by 5 bases, and 15 bases separated the two germline ends. This CDR3 comprises 15 residues. The CDR3 DNA reads TGTGCCAGCAGCTCTGGACGTCAGGCCAACAATGAGCAGTTCTTC. As protein: CASSSGRQANNEQFF.

The chain joins TRBV11-2 to TRBJ2-2, with D possibly being TRBD1 (6 bases). Germline loops: CDR1 SGHAT, CDR2 FQNNGV. This CDR3 has 15 residues. Trimming cost V 2 bases and J 5 bases, with 12 bases left between them. CDR3 loop: CASSLPTGQTGELFF. The CDR3 DNA reads TGTGCCAGCAGCTTACCGACAGGACAAACCGGGGAGCTGTTTTTT.

The V call is TRBV29-1, the J call TRBJ1-2; no firm D call. Germline CDR1 is SQVTM and CDR2 is ANQGSEA. This CDR3 is 13 amino acids long. V was pared by 5 bases and J by 4 bases, with 14 bases between. CDR3 loop: CSVPFSPVYGYTF. As DNA, the CDR3 is TGCAGCGTTCCTTTCTCCCCCGTCTATGGCTACACCTTC.

This clonotype was detected a few times. The J gene is TRBJ2-7, the V gene TRBV20-1; 8 bases are a match to TRBD1. Unmatched junction bases numbered 2, after V lost 3 bases and J lost 1 base. This CDR3 region has 13 residues. Germline V CDR1 and CDR2: DFQATT, SNEGSKA (reference sequence). The CDR3 loop reads CSASQGASYEQYF. CDR3 sequence (DNA): TGCAGTGCTAGTCAGGGGGCGTCCTACGAGCAGTACTTC.

A note on this clonotype: This may be a read error, as it is one base from a much larger clone. The chain carries TRBV5-1 and TRBJ2-1; D is perhaps TRBD1 or TRBD2 (5 bases each). Germline lookup yields CDR1 SGHRS and CDR2 YFSETQ. CDR3 length equals 15 residues. V lost 2 bases, J lost 6 bases, and 15 bases lay in between. The CDR3, as DNA: TGCGCCAGCAGCTTACCGGGACCGGCAAGCAATGAGCAGTTCTTC. This gives the protein CASSLPGPASNEQFF.

This clonotype was detected a few times. This rearrangement joins TRBV5-4 to TRBJ2-4; D ambiguous. Trimming stripped 2 bases from V and 8 bases from J, with 5 bases between. This CDR3 contains 11 residues. Germline-derived CDR1 and CDR2 are SGHNT and YYREEE (reference sequence). In nucleotides, the CDR3 is TGTGCCAGCAGCTTTGGGGACATTCAGTACTTC. This gives the protein CASSFGDIQYF.

Many counts were recorded for this clonotype. In DNA, the CDR3 is TGTGCCAGCAGTCAGAGAAGAAACAGGGAGTCGGAATACAATGAGCAGTTCTTC. Amino acids: CASSQRRNRESEYNEQFF. This sequence joins TRBV28 and TRBJ2-1, with D perhaps TRBD1 (6 bases). This CDR3 spans 18 amino acids. Germline V gene data show CDR1 as MDHEN and CDR2 as SYDVKM. Between the trimmed V and J ends, which lost 5 bases and 4 bases, there was a span of 24 bases. Supplemented by reference TRBV28 and TRBJ2-1, the full variable domain reads DVKVTQSSRYLVKRTGEKVFLECVQDMDHENMFWYRQDPGLGLRLIYFSYDVKMKEKGDIPEGYSVSREKKERFSLILESASTNQTSMYLCASSQRRNRESEYNEQFFGPGTRLTVL.

The chain employs TRBV11-2 and TRBJ2-7; D not resolved. The CDR3 consists of 12 residues. Trimming left V 0 bases short and J 5 bases short, with 5 bases between. Per germline, CDR1 SGHAT and CDR2 FQNNGV. The CDR3 DNA reads as TGTGCCAGCAGCTTAGATGGTCACGAGCAGTACTTC. Translation gives CASSLDGHEQYF. Drawing the rest from reference TRBV11-2 and TRBJ2-7, the complete variable domain is EAGVAQSPRYKIIEKRQSVAFWCNPISGHATLYWYQQILGQGPKLLIQFQNNGVVDDSQLPKDRFSAERLKGVDSTLKIQPAKLEDSAVYLCASSLDGHEQYFGPGTRLTVT.

The CDR3 nucleotides are TGTGCCAGCAGCACCATAGCGGGAGGGCCTCTAAACGAGCAGTACTTC. Its protein product is CASSTIAGGPLNEQYF. The rearrangement uses TRBV9 and TRBJ2-7, with TRBD2 identical over 11 bases. V shed 4 bases and J 5 bases; nucleotides not matched to a gene: 11. From germline, CDR1 is SGDLS and CDR2 YYNGEE. CDR3 length: 16 amino acids. The full variable domain, in which reference TRBV9 and TRBJ2-7 provide the parts outside the CDR3, is DSGVTQTPKHLITATGQRVTLRCSPRSGDLSVYWYQQSLDQGLQFLIQYYNGEERAKGNILERFSAQQFPDLHSELNLSSLELGDSALYFCASSTIAGGPLNEQYFGPGTRLTVT.

This clonotype was observed at least ten times. The CDR3 coding sequence is TGTGCCAGCAGTTACCCGGGAGGTGGAGAGCTGTTTTTT. Its translation: CASSYPGGGELFF. The chain combines TRBV6-2 or TRBV6-3 with TRBJ2-2; the match to TRBD2 covers 7 bases. This CDR3 region has 13 residues. The junction had 5 bases not matched to a gene; V was cut back by 2 bases and J by 11 bases. The germline CDR1 and CDR2 sequences are MNHEY and SVGEGT.